Given below is one T cell receptor beta chain in context. Its antigen is as yet unknown. Losses at the gene ends were 8 bases for V and 2 bases for J; bases not matched to a gene: 3. This CDR3 contains 13 residues. The germline V gene encodes CDR1 MGHDK and CDR2 SYGVNS. The data belong to a study of T cells in localized non-small cell lung cancer. Study-wide findings and caveats: Measurement of T cell clonality placed uninvolved adjacent lung highest, above the level in tumor.

Sequencing used immunoSEQ multiplex PCR; TCRdb keeps in-frame clones, though not all of them. The table includes some 22,000 clones, roughly 84% detected once. This chain joins TRBV25-1 and TRBJ2-3, with 8 positions matching TRBD2. Specimen: peripheral blood, collected before any cancer treatment. The source is a male donor aged 60 or older with stage I squamous cell lung carcinoma. CDR3 sequence (DNA): TGTGCCAGCCGGCGGGGGGCCACAGATACGCAGTATTTT. This codes for CASRRGATDTQYF.